A single sample is the source of the 20 T cell receptor beta chains below, sequenced in a study of blood T cell repertoires in COVID-19. Assay: immunoSEQ multiplex PCR; the TCRdb copy retains only in-frame clones and omits some. The sample has hundreds of thousands of clones; approximately 90% are singletons. The specimen was peripheral blood. These TCRs come from a woman aged 18 to 35 who had recovered from COVID-19.

This chain uses TRBV6-5 with TRBJ2-5; weak D call: TRBD2 (5 bases). The ends were cut back, 10 bases at V and 5 bases at J, with 14 bases in the middle. The V gene's germline CDR1 is MNHEY and CDR2 SVGAGI. CDR3 length: 12 residues. CDR3 in amino acids: CATNDPGETQYF. CDR3 sequence (DNA): TGTGCCACCAACGACCCGGGGGAGACCCAGTACTTC.

J is TRBJ1-2 and V is TRBV5-4; no reliable D call. In germline, CDR1 is SGHNT, CDR2 YYREEE (reference sequence). V gave up 5 bases and J gave up 4 bases, with 15 bases separating them. This CDR3 spans 14 amino acids. CDR3 in DNA: TGTGCCAGCAGGGTTTGGGGAAGCGGCTATGGCTACACCTTC. Translation gives CASRVWGSGYGYTF.

V gene TRBV6-1 combines with J gene TRBJ1-5, with D possibly matching TRBD1 (5 bases). The germline gives CDR1 MNHNS, CDR2 SASEGT. The CDR3 totals 13 residues. Trimming removed 3 bases from V and 3 bases from J, with 6 bases in between. The DNA for the CDR3 is TGTGCCAGCAGTGATGGGGCCAATCAGCCCCAGCATTTT. Its protein product is CASSDGANQPQHF.

This chain links TRBV5-4 with TRBJ1-2; TRBD1 is a possible D gene (6 bases). Trimming pared 2 bases from V and 1 base from J, leaving 12 bases between. CDR3 length: 15 residues. In germline, CDR1 is SGHNT, CDR2 YYREEE (reference sequence). The CDR3 nucleotides are TGTGCCAGCAGCTTAGGACAGACTATTAACTATGGCTACACCTTC. Translating gives CASSLGQTINYGYTF.

This chain links TRBV9 with TRBJ2-1; 7 bases fit TRBD2. V lost 3 bases and J lost 5; bases outside the gene matches: 5. The CDR3 has 14 amino acids. Germline V gene sequence: CDR1 SGDLS, CDR2 YYNGEE. The CDR3 sequence: CASSAPTSHNEQFF. In DNA form, the CDR3 reads TGTGCCAGCAGCGCCCCGACTAGCCACAATGAGCAGTTCTTC.

V usage is TRBV18 and J usage is TRBJ2-3, with D perhaps TRBD2 (6 bases). Germline loops: CDR1 KGHSH, CDR2 LQKENI. The CDR3 totals 13 residues. V gave up 5 bases and J gave up 6 bases, with 12 bases separating them. The CDR3 DNA reads TGTGCCAGCTCATCGCTAGCGATTGATACGCAGTATTTT. Amino acid sequence: CASSSLAIDTQYF.

This sequence joins TRBV3-1 (or the pseudogene TRBV3-2) and TRBJ2-7, with 11 bases identical to TRBD2. Germline CDR1 is LGHDT and CDR2 is YNNKEL (reference sequence). V dropped 3 bases and J dropped 4; count of bases not matched to a gene: 8. This CDR3 comprises 16 residues. This chain's CDR3 is CASSHGSGRALYEQYF. The CDR3 DNA reads TGTGCCAGCAGCCATGGTAGCGGGAGGGCCCTTTACGAGCAGTACTTC.

This clone came up a few times. This chain links TRBV20-1 with TRBJ2-7; 13 bases align to TRBD2. Trimming cost V 3 bases and J 5 bases; bases outside gene matches: 4. CDR1 DFQATT and CDR2 SNEGSKA come from the germline V gene (reference sequence). The CDR3 totals 14 residues. The CDR3 protein is CSASRTSGSHEQYF. CDR3 DNA: TGCAGTGCTAGTAGGACTAGCGGGAGCCACGAGCAGTACTTC.

V is TRBV7-3 and J is TRBJ2-2; D is uncertain. The CDR3 totals 16 residues. Germline loops: CDR1 SGHTA, CDR2 FQGTGA. V lost 8 bases and J 0 bases, leaving 16 bases between the germline ends. The chain's CDR3 is CASEVPEAANTGELFF. CDR3 nucleotide sequence: TGTGCCAGCGAAGTCCCAGAGGCAGCGAACACCGGGGAGCTGTTTTTT.

The chain is built from TRBV6-5 and TRBJ2-7; 9 nucleotides match TRBD2. Per the germline V gene, CDR1 is MNHEY and CDR2 is SVGAGI. Trimming took 8 bases from V and 2 from J; bases not matched to a gene: 4. The length of the CDR3 is 13 residues. CDR3 residues: CASVASGTYEQYF. The CDR3 DNA follows: TGTGCCAGCGTGGCTAGCGGGACCTACGAGCAGTACTTC.

The chain couples TRBV7-9 to TRBJ2-1, with 12 nucleotides matching TRBD2. The CDR3 consists of 16 residues. Germline-derived CDR1 and CDR2 are SEHNR and FQNEAQ (reference sequence). The J segment lost 7 bases and the V segment lost 1 base, leaving 5 bases of the junction unmatched. The CDR3 loop reads CASSLVTSGRFNEQFF. As DNA, the CDR3 is TGTGCCAGCAGCTTAGTTACTAGCGGGAGGTTTAATGAGCAGTTCTTC.

The gene calls are TRBV4-3 and TRBJ2-1, with 7 bases that match TRBD2. J lost 0 bases, V lost 0 bases, and 5 bases had no gene match. The germline CDR1 and CDR2 sequences are LGHNA and YSLEER. CDR3 length: 17 residues. Here the CDR3 reads CASSQEAGVNSYNEQFF. CDR3 sequence (DNA): TGCGCCAGCAGCCAAGAGGCGGGGGTAAACTCCTACAATGAGCAGTTCTTC.

The chain couples TRBV7-2 to TRBJ2-7, with TRBD2 matching over 7 bases. V was clipped by 7 bases and J by 5 bases; unmatched bases: 14. The CDR3 has 15 amino acids. CDR1 and CDR2 from the germline V gene are SGHTA and FQGNSA. CDR3 bases: TGTGCCAGCAACCGTCGTTTTGGGGGAGGGGACGAGCAGTACTTC. It yields the protein CASNRRFGGGDEQYF.

The CDR3 here is CASSIRYTGAPGELFF. CDR3 nucleotides: TGTGCCAGTAGTATTAGGTATACAGGGGCGCCCGGGGAGCTGTTTTTT. The chain joins TRBV19 to TRBJ2-2; 7 bases fit TRBD1. The CDR3 has 16 amino acids. V was clipped by 3 bases and J by 6 bases; unmatched bases: 10. Germline values: CDR1 LNHDA, CDR2 SQIVND (reference sequence). The full variable domain, rest sourced from reference TRBV19 and TRBJ2-2, is DGGITQSPKYLFRKEGQNVTLSCEQNLNHDAMYWYRQDPGQGLRLIYYSQIVNDFQKGDIAEGYSVSREKKESFPLTVTSAQKNPTAFYLCASSIRYTGAPGELFFGEGSRLTVL.

The chain joins TRBV27 to TRBJ2-7; 9 nucleotides align to TRBD1. The junction had 5 bases not matched to a gene; V was cut back by 4 bases and J by 7 bases. CDR3 length: 13 amino acids. The germline V gene encodes CDR1 MNHEY and CDR2 SMNVEV (reference sequence). CDR3 DNA: TGTGCCAGCAGTTATGGGACAGGGTGGGAGCAGTACTTC. The encoded protein is CASSYGTGWEQYF.

The chain links TRBV6-5 to TRBJ2-5, with 10 nucleotides matching TRBD1. The germline gives CDR1 MNHEY, CDR2 SVGAGI. J lost 5 bases, V lost 4 bases, and 4 bases had no gene match. This CDR3 contains 14 residues. The CDR3 loop is CASSSTGGLETQYF. The CDR3 DNA reads as TGTGCCAGCAGTTCGACAGGGGGCTTGGAGACCCAGTACTTC.

This clone has a handful of counts. This rearrangement joins TRBV9 to TRBJ1-2, with TRBD1 identical over 7 bases. The J segment lost 4 bases and the V segment lost 3 bases, leaving 3 bases of the junction unmatched. The V gene's germline CDR1 is SGDLS and CDR2 YYNGEE. This CDR3 region has 13 residues. The CDR3 loop is CASSGSGGYGYTF. The CDR3 DNA is TGTGCCAGCAGCGGCTCAGGGGGCTATGGCTACACCTTC.

This clone appeared a single time. This rearrangement joins TRBV7-9 to TRBJ2-2; D is uncertain. Germline CDR1 SEHNR, CDR2 FQNEAQ (reference sequence). V lost 2 bases, J lost 6 bases, and 10 bases lay in between. The CDR3 has 14 residues. The CDR3 sequence is CASSLSLASGELFF. The CDR3 DNA follows: TGTGCCAGCAGCTTATCTCTGGCATCCGGGGAGCTGTTTTTT.

This clone has more than one count but fewer than ten. The chain joins TRBV27 to TRBJ2-7; 7 bases are shared with TRBD1. V lost 8 bases, J lost 2 bases, and 3 bases stayed unmatched. The CDR3 has 12 amino acids. Germline CDR1 and CDR2: MNHEY and SMNVEV (reference sequence). CDR3 amino acids: CASGQGAYEQYF. CDR3 DNA: TGTGCCAGCGGGCAGGGGGCCTACGAGCAGTACTTC.

The rearrangement links TRBV29-1 to TRBJ2-7; possible D gene TRBD2, 6 bases. V dropped 4 bases and J dropped 6 bases, with 16 bases sitting between them. CDR3 size: 13 residues. From germline, CDR1 is SQVTM and CDR2 ANQGSEA. CDR3 coding DNA: TGCAGCGTTGGGGGGGTATTGGCAGTCGAGCAGTACTTC. Its protein product is CSVGGVLAVEQYF.